The 27 T cell receptor beta chains listed next were all sequenced from one sample in a study of shared clonotypes between healthy human individuals. Here immunoSEQ multiplex PCR was the method, and the copy in TCRdb shows in-frame clones only, minus some. Of 2 million to 3 million clones listed, roughly 93% were seen once; the top ten hold approximately 0.37%. The sample taken for sequencing was naive CD4+ T cells from PBMCs. Subset denoted: CD45RA+ positively selected. Receptor source: a man between 18 and 35 years old in good health. Some clones in this sample may be carry-over from other donors' samples.

J is TRBJ2-7 and V is TRBV5-6, with no clear D. The CDR3 is 16 amino acids. V lost 0 bases and J lost 0, with 13 bases in between. Germline values: CDR1 SGHDT, CDR2 YYEEEE. CDR3 protein: CASSLERARYSYEQYF. CDR3 sequence (DNA): TGTGCCAGCAGCTTGGAGCGCGCGCGATACTCCTACGAGCAGTACTTC.

This chain links TRBV5-6 with TRBJ2-5; 8 nucleotides agree with TRBD1. Trimming at V came to 4 bases and at J to 1 base, leaving 6 bases not matched to a gene. The CDR3 consists of 15 residues. The V gene's germline CDR1 is SGHDT and CDR2 YYEEEE. This chain's CDR3 is CASSLRGRVQETQYF. In nucleotides, the CDR3 is TGTGCCAGCAGCCTCAGGGGGCGCGTCCAAGAGACCCAGTACTTC.

The J gene is TRBJ2-6, the V gene TRBV5-1, with TRBD1 matching 7 bases. Per germline, CDR1 SGHRS and CDR2 YFSETQ. CDR3 length: 18 amino acids. The V segment lost 0 bases and the J segment 1 base; nucleotides outside the gene matches: 7. In DNA, the CDR3 is TGCGCCAGCAGCTTGGTTTCAGGGGGTGGTTCTGGGGCCAACGTCCTGACTTTC. Its translation is CASSLVSGGGSGANVLTF.

This clone was detected a few times. In nucleotides, the CDR3 is TGTGCCATCAGTGAGCCAGGGGACAGTCAGCCCCAGCATTTT. Protein: CAISEPGDSQPQHF. The V call is TRBV10-3, the J call TRBJ1-5; 7 bases are a match to TRBD1. V was clipped by 2 bases and J by 6 bases; unmatched bases: 4. This CDR3 contains 14 residues. The germline CDR1 and CDR2 sequences are ENHRY and SYGVKD.

This clone was counted a single time. The V and J genes are TRBV5-1 and TRBJ2-5, with a possible D match to TRBD2 (6 bases). The CDR3 has 13 residues. The V and J ends lost 3 bases and 2 bases respectively, with 8 bases between them. Germline V gives CDR1 SGHRS, CDR2 YFSETQ. The CDR3 DNA reads as TGCGCCAGCAGCTGGAGGGCGCAAGAGACCCAGTACTTC. This translates into CASSWRAQETQYF.

This clone has only one observation. V usage is TRBV29-1 and J usage is TRBJ2-6; 8 positions match TRBD1. CDR1 is SQVTM, CDR2 ANQGSEA, per germline. Losses at the gene ends were 7 bases for V and 1 base for J; bases not matched to a gene: 3. CDR3 length: 14 residues. Written as DNA, the CDR3 is TGCAGCGCCCGGACAGGGTCTGGGGCCAACGTCCTGACTTTC. This sequence encodes CSARTGSGANVLTF.

The genes are TRBV6-1 and TRBJ1-1, with no clear D. CDR1 and CDR2 (germline): MNHNS, SASEGT. The CDR3 is 14 residues long. The ends were cut back, 2 bases at V and 5 bases at J, with 12 bases in the middle. CDR3 protein: CASSELVGETEAFF. The DNA for the CDR3 is TGTGCCAGCAGTGAATTAGTCGGGGAGACTGAAGCTTTCTTT.

The chain joins TRBV29-1 to TRBJ2-1; D possibly corresponds to TRBD2 (5 bases). V lost 0 bases to trimming and J lost 8 bases, with 14 bases between them. There are 14 residues in the CDR3. The V gene's germline CDR1 is SQVTM and CDR2 ANQGSEA. CDR3 loop: CSVEERGRSDEQFF. The CDR3 region has the DNA TGCAGCGTTGAAGAACGGGGAAGGTCCGATGAGCAGTTCTTC.

This chain links TRBV6-1 with TRBJ1-2; 8 nucleotides agree with TRBD1. Germline CDR1 and CDR2: MNHNS and SASEGT. J lost 3 bases, V lost 1 base, and 4 bases had no gene match. The CDR3 runs 15 residues. This CDR3 reads CASSEGTGFYYGYTF. The DNA for the CDR3 is TGTGCCAGCAGTGAAGGGACAGGGTTTTACTATGGCTACACCTTC.

CDR3 protein: CASSSGSHQETQYF. CDR3 nucleotides: TGTGCCAGCAGCTCGGGCTCCCACCAAGAGACCCAGTACTTC. This chain uses TRBV5-6 with TRBJ2-5; D gene unclear. This CDR3 has 14 residues. In germline, CDR1 is SGHDT, CDR2 YYEEEE. Trimming removed 3 bases from V and 0 bases from J, with 9 bases in between. Using reference TRBV5-6 and TRBJ2-5 for the parts outside the CDR3, the full variable domain is DAGVTQSPTHLIKTRGQQVTLRCSPKSGHDTVSWYQQALGQGPQFIFQYYEEEERQRGNFPDRFSGHQFPNYSSELNVNALLLGDSALYLCASSSGSHQETQYFGPGTRLLVL.

The chain links TRBV2 to TRBJ2-7; maybe TRBD1 (5 bases). Trimming shortened V by 7 bases and J by 5 bases, and 12 bases separated the two germline ends. Germline V gives CDR1 SNHLY, CDR2 FYNNEI. The CDR3 extends over 12 amino acids. CDR3 loop: CASTDMGNEQYF. DNA of the CDR3: TGTGCCAGCACGGACATGGGCAACGAGCAGTACTTC.

This chain connects TRBV7-9 to TRBJ2-3, with unresolved D. The CDR3 has 16 residues. Trimming left V 5 bases short and J 2 bases short, with 17 bases between. The germline V gene encodes CDR1 SEHNR and CDR2 FQNEAQ (reference sequence). In DNA form, the CDR3 reads TGTGCCAGCAGCCCCCGGCCAAGGGAACCCACAGATACGCAGTATTTT. It yields the protein CASSPRPREPTDTQYF.

The chain combines TRBV28 with TRBJ1-3, with 7 bases identical to TRBD1. V lost 2 bases to trimming and J lost 4 bases; unmatched junction nucleotides: 8. The V gene's germline CDR1 is MDHEN and CDR2 SYDVKM. The CDR3 loop spans 16 amino acids. Written as DNA, the CDR3 is TGTGCCAGCAGTTTAAGGTCCACAGGGGCAGGAAACACCATATATTTT. Protein: CASSLRSTGAGNTIYF.

The rearrangement joins TRBV28 to TRBJ2-1; 7 bases map to TRBD2. V gave up 9 bases and J gave up 3 bases; unmatched junction bases: 5. From germline, CDR1 is MDHEN and CDR2 SYDVKM. CDR3 length: 13 amino acids. The DNA for the CDR3 is TGTGCCAGTGGGCGGGAGCTCTACAATGAGCAGTTCTTC. The encoded protein is CASGRELYNEQFF. The full variable domain, its missing parts supplied by reference TRBV28 and TRBJ2-1, is DVKVTQSSRYLVKRTGEKVFLECVQDMDHENMFWYRQDPGLGLRLIYFSYDVKMKEKGDIPEGYSVSREKKERFSLILESASTNQTSMYLCASGRELYNEQFFGPGTRLTVL.

About this clone: Other DNA sequences from this sample encode an identical CDR3 as well. The gene calls are TRBV7-2 and TRBJ2-1; TRBD1 is a possible D gene (5 bases). Germline V gene data show CDR1 as SGHTA and CDR2 as FQGNSA. V was cut by 0 bases and J by 2 bases, with 8 bases left in between. The CDR3 length is 15 residues. CDR3 nucleotide sequence: TGTGCCAGCAGCTTAGCTACAGGAACCTACAATGAGCAGTTCTTC. This gives the protein CASSLATGTYNEQFF.

This chain links TRBV9 with TRBJ2-6, with a possible D match to TRBD2 (6 bases). The ends were cut back, 10 bases at V and 0 bases at J, with 20 bases in the middle. CDR1 is SGDLS and CDR2 is YYNGEE in the germline V gene. The CDR3 length is 17 residues. CDR3 DNA sequence: TGTGCCTCGCGCGAGGCTAGCGAAAACTCTGGGGCCAACGTCCTGACTTTC. As protein: CASREASENSGANVLTF.

This sequence joins TRBV5-6 and TRBJ2-2; D uncertain. The CDR3 runs to 13 residues. With 3 bases removed from V and 6 bases from J, the gap between germline ends came to 9 bases. Germline V lookup: CDR1 SGHDT, CDR2 YYEEEE. This chain's CDR3 is CASSSNPPGELFF. As DNA, the CDR3 is TGTGCCAGCAGCTCCAACCCCCCCGGGGAGCTGTTTTTT.

The V gene is TRBV2, the J gene TRBJ2-3; 13 bases fit TRBD2. The CDR3 is 18 amino acids. Germline-derived CDR1 and CDR2 are SNHLY and FYNNEI. J gave up 2 bases and V 5 bases, and 10 bases lay outside the gene matches. Written as DNA, the CDR3 is TGTGCCAGCAGTTTGGGTGTACTAGCGGGGGGGGCCACAGATACGCAGTATTTT. As protein: CASSLGVLAGGATDTQYF. Drawing the rest from reference TRBV2 and TRBJ2-3, the complete variable domain is EPEVTQTPSHQVTQMGQEVILRCVPISNHLYFYWYRQILGQKVEFLVSFYNNEISEKSEIFDDQFSVERPDGSNFTLKIRSTKLEDSAMYFCASSLGVLAGGATDTQYFGPGTRLTVL.

The J gene is TRBJ1-4, the V gene TRBV18; D unresolved. Germline-derived CDR1 and CDR2 are KGHSH and LQKENI. The V end was cut by 2 bases, the J end by 1 base, with 8 bases between. CDR3 length: 15 amino acids. The DNA of the CDR3 is TGTGCCAGCTCACCAAGTCTGGGAACTAATGAAAAACTGTTTTTT. As protein: CASSPSLGTNEKLFF.

V is TRBV7-9 and J is TRBJ2-2, with TRBD2 matching over 8 bases. The V segment lost 4 bases and the J segment 9 bases; nucleotides outside the gene matches: 7. The CDR3 runs to 14 residues. Germline V gene sequence: CDR1 SEHNR, CDR2 FQNEAQ (reference sequence). The CDR3 DNA sequence: TGTGCCAGCAGCTCTCGCCCGGGAGGGAGGGAGCTGTTTTTT. As protein: CASSSRPGGRELFF.

The chain carries TRBV5-1 and TRBJ1-6; tentatively, D is TRBD1 (5 bases). Germline values: CDR1 SGHRS, CDR2 YFSETQ. The CDR3 has 14 amino acids. Between the trimmed V and J ends, which lost 5 bases and 7 bases, there was a span of 13 bases. CDR3 protein: CASSQGTANSPLHF. The DNA for the CDR3 is TGCGCCAGCAGTCAAGGGACGGCAAATTCACCCCTCCACTTT.

The V gene is TRBV11-2, the J gene TRBJ1-1; D is undetermined. The CDR3 sequence is 11 residues long. Germline V gives CDR1 SGHAT, CDR2 FQNNGV. V dropped 3 bases and J dropped 4 bases, with 3 bases sitting between them. The CDR3 DNA reads TGTGCCAGCAGCTTCAGCACTGAAGCTTTCTTT. It yields the protein CASSFSTEAFF. Complete variable domain (other parts from reference TRBV11-2 and TRBJ1-1): EAGVAQSPRYKIIEKRQSVAFWCNPISGHATLYWYQQILGQGPKLLIQFQNNGVVDDSQLPKDRFSAERLKGVDSTLKIQPAKLEDSAVYLCASSFSTEAFFGQGTRLTVV.

The chain uses TRBV2 and TRBJ2-1; the match to TRBD2 covers 11 bases. CDR3 size: 16 residues. Trimming took 5 bases from V and 1 from J; bases not matched to a gene: 4. The germline V gene encodes CDR1 SNHLY and CDR2 FYNNEI. In DNA, the CDR3 is TGTGCCAGCAGTAGACTAGCGGGACCTTCCTACAATGAGCAGTTCTTC. Its protein product is CASSRLAGPSYNEQFF.

The table lists this clone with a count of one. V is TRBV7-3 and J is TRBJ2-3, with D possibly being TRBD1 (5 bases). V was pared by 5 bases and J by 5 bases, with 14 bases between. The length of the CDR3 is 14 residues. CDR1 is SGHTA and CDR2 is FQGTGA in the germline V gene. The CDR3: CASSPDRYGDTQYF. CDR3 sequence (DNA): TGTGCCAGCAGCCCCGACAGATATGGAGATACGCAGTATTTT. Full variable domain (outside the CDR3, taken from reference TRBV7-3 and TRBJ2-3): GAGVSQTPSNKVTEKGKYVELRCDPISGHTALYWYRQSLGQGPEFLIYFQGTGAADDSGLPNDRFFAVRPEGSVSTLKIQRTERGDSAVYLCASSPDRYGDTQYFGPGTRLTVL.

The CDR3 region is CASSSTGQVFRSNQPQHF. The CDR3 region has the DNA TGTGCCAGCAGTAGCACGGGACAGGTCTTTAGGAGCAATCAGCCCCAGCATTTT. This chain connects TRBV2 to TRBJ1-5; 8 bases line up with TRBD1. CDR1 and CDR2 (germline): SNHLY, FYNNEI. Trimming at V came to 5 bases and at J to 1 base, leaving 13 bases not matched to a gene. CDR3 length: 18 residues.

The chain has TRBV5-1 and TRBJ1-1; D remains ambiguous. Germline loops: CDR1 SGHRS, CDR2 YFSETQ. The CDR3 contains 16 residues. Trimming shortened V by 4 bases and J by 1 base, and 17 bases separated the two germline ends. CDR3 sequence reads: CASSRGDRSRNTEAFF. CDR3 DNA: TGCGCCAGCAGCCGCGGAGACCGGAGCAGGAACACTGAAGCTTTCTTT.

CDR3 residues: CAISDGENNYGYTF. DNA for the CDR3: TGTGCCATCAGTGATGGGGAGAATAACTATGGCTACACCTTC. The rearrangement joins TRBV10-3 to TRBJ1-2; D is ambiguous. Trimming left V 3 bases short and J 1 base short, with 9 bases between. The CDR3 sequence is 14 residues long. Per the germline V gene, CDR1 is ENHRY and CDR2 is SYGVKD.